This T cell receptor (beta chain) was captured in a study of CD8 T cells in acute hepatitis C reinfection. Trimming took off 0 bases at V and 7 bases at J, with 14 bases between the two ends. CDR3 length: 15 amino acids. CDR1 and CDR2 (germline): SGHKS, YYEKEE (reference sequence). This table comes from immunoSEQ multiplex PCR, and its TCRdb copy is limited to in-frame clones, with some not included. Here the sample spans 30,000 to 40,000 clones, approximately 87% being singletons. Study-wide results and caveats: TRBV04 and TRBV06 were preferentially used in all groups, not explained by naive pool overrepresentation. One of thirteen outcome-independent public clonotypes used V04-02/J02-02.

Time point defined: naive CD8 control sorted from an acute-time-point sample. Donors were people who inject drugs, followed every 3 months. Worth noting for this clone: The antigen is not known.

The source is a young man with chronic hepatitis C. The sample was naive CD8+ T cells from PBMCs. V usage is TRBV5-5 and J usage is TRBJ1-5; TRBD1 is a possible D gene (5 bases). This chain's CDR3 is CASSLETASGQPQHF. CDR3 coding DNA: TGTGCCAGCAGCTTGGAGACAGCGTCGGGGCAGCCCCAGCATTTT.